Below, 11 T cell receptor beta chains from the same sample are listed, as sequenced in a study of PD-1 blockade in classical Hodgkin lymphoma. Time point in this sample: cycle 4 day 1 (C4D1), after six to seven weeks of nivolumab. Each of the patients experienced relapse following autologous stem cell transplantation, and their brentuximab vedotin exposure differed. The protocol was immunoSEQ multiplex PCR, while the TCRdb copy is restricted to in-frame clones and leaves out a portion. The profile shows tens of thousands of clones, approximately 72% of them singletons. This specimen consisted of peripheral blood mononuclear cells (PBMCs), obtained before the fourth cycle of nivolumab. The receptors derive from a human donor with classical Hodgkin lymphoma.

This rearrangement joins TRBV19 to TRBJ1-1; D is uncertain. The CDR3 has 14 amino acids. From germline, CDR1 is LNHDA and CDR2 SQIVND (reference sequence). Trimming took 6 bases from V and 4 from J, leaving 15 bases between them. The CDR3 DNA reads TGTGCCAGTAGGCACGACTTCACGGGCACTGAAGCTTTCTTT. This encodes CASRHDFTGTEAFF.

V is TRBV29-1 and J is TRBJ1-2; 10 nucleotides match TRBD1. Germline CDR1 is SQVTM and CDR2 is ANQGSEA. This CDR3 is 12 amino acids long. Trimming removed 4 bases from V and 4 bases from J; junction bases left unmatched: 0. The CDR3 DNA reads TGCAGCGTTGGACAGGGGGCCTATGGCTACACCTTC. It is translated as CSVGQGAYGYTF.

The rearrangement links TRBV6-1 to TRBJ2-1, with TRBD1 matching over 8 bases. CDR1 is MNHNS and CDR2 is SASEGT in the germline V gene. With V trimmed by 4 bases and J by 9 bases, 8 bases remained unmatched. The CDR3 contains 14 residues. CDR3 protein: CASSVIQGAGEQFF. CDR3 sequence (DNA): TGTGCCAGCAGTGTTATCCAGGGGGCCGGTGAGCAGTTCTTC.

CDR3: CASSAQQGNEQFF. As DNA, the CDR3 is TGTGCCAGCAGCGCCCAACAGGGGAATGAGCAGTTCTTC. The genes are TRBV11-3 and TRBJ2-1; 7 bases fit TRBD1. CDR1 SGHNT and CDR2 YENEEA come from the germline V gene. Losses at the gene ends were 5 bases for V and 7 bases for J; bases not matched to a gene: 5. The CDR3 sequence is 13 residues long.

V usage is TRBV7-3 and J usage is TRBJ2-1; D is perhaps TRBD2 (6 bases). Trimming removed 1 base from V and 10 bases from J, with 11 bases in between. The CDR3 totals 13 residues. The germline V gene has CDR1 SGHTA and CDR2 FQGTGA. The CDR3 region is CASSLSGAGEQFF. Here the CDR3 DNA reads TGTGCCAGCAGCTTAAGTGGGGCGGGAGAGCAGTTCTTC.

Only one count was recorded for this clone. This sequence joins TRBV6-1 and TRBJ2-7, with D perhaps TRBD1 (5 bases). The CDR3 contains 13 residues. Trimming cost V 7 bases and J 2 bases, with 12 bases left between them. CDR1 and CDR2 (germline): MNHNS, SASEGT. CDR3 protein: CASKSRAPYEQYF. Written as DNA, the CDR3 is TGTGCCAGCAAGAGCAGGGCTCCCTACGAGCAGTACTTC.

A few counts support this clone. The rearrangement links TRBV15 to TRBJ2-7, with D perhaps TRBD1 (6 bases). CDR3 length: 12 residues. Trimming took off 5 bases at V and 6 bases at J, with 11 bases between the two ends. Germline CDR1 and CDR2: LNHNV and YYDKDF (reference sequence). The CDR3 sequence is CATSVTGREQYF. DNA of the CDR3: TGTGCCACCAGCGTAACAGGGCGCGAGCAGTACTTC.

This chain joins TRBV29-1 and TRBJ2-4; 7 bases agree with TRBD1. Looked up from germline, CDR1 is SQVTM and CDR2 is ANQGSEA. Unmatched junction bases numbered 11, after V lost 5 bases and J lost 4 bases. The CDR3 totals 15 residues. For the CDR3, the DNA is TGCAGCGTTCAAGGGATACAGGGGTTGAAAAACATTCAGTACTTC. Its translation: CSVQGIQGLKNIQYF. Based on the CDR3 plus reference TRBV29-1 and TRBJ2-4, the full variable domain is SAVISQKPSRDICQRGTSLTIQCQVDSQVTMMFWYRQQPGQSLTLIATANQGSEATYESGFVIDKFPISRPNLTFSTLTVSNMSPEDSSIYLCSVQGIQGLKNIQYFGAGTRLSVL.

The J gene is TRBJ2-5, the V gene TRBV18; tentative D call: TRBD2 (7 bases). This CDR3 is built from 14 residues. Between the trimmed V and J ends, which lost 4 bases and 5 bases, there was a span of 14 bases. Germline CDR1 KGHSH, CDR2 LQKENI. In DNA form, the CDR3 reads TGTGCCAGCTCACAACCGGAGGGGGGGGAGACCCAGTACTTC. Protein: CASSQPEGGETQYF. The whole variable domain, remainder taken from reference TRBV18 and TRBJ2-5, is NAGVMQNPRHLVRRRGQEARLRCSPMKGHSHVYWYRQLPEEGLKFMVYLQKENIIDESGMPKERFSAEFPKEGPSILRIQQVVRGDSAAYFCASSQPEGGETQYFGPGTRLLVL.

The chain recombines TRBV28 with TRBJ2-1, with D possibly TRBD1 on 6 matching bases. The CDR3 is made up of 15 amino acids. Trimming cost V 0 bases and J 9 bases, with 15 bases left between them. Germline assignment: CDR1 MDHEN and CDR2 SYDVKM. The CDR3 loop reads CASSLWPTGYGEQFF. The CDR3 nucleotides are TGTGCCAGCAGTTTATGGCCCACAGGGTACGGTGAGCAGTTCTTC. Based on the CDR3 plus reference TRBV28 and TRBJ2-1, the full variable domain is DVKVTQSSRYLVKRTGEKVFLECVQDMDHENMFWYRQDPGLGLRLIYFSYDVKMKEKGDIPEGYSVSREKKERFSLILESASTNQTSMYLCASSLWPTGYGEQFFGPGTRLTVL.

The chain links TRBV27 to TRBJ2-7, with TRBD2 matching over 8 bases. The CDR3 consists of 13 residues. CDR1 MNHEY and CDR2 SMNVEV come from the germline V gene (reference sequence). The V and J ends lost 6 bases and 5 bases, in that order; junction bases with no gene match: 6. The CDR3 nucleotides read TGTGCCAGCAGGAGCGGGAGAGGGAACGAGCAGTACTTC. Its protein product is CASRSGRGNEQYF.